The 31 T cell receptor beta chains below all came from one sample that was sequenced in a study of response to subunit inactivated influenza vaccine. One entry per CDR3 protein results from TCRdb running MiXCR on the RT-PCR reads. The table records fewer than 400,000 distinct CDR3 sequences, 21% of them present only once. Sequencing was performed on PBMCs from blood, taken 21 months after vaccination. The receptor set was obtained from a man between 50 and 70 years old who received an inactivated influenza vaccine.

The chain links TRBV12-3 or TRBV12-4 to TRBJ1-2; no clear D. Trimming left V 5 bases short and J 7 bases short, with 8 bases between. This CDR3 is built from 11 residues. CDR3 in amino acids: CASSHGFGYTF. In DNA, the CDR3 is TGTGCCAGCAGTCATGGTTTTGGCTACACCTTC.

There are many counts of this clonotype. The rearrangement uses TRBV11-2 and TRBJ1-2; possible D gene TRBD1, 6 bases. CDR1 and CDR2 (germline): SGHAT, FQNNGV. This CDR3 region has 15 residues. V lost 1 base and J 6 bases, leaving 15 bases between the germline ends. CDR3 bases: TGTGCCAGCAGCTTAGTGTCCGGGGGCTATAATGGCTACACCTTC. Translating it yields CASSLVSGGYNGYTF.

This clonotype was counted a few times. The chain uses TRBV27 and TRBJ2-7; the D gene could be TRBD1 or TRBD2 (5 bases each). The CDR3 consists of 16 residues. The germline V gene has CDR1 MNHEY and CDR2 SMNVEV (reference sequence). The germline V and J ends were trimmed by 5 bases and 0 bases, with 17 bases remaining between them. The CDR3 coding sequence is TGTGCCAGCAGTACTACACTCCGGGACCACTCCTACGAGCAGTACTTC. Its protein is CASSTTLRDHSYEQYF.

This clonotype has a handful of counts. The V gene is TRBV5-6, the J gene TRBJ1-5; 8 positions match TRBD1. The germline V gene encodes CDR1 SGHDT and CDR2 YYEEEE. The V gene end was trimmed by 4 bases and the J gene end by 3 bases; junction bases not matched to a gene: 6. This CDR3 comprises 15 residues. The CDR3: CASSGYRGINQPQHF. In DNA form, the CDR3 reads TGTGCCAGCAGCGGTTACAGGGGGATCAATCAGCCCCAGCATTTT.

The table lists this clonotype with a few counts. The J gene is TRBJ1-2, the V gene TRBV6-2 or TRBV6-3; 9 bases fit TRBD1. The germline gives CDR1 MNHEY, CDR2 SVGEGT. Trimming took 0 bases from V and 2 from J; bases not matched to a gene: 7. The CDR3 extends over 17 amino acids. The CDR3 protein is CASSYSTGGTFNYGYTF. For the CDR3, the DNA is TGTGCCAGCAGTTACTCGACAGGGGGGACATTCAACTATGGCTACACCTTC.

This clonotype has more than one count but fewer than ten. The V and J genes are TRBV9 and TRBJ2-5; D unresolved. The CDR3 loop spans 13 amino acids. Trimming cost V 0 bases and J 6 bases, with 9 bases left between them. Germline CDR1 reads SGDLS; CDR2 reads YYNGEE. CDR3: CASSVEGGKTQYF. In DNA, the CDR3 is TGTGCCAGCAGCGTAGAAGGTGGGAAGACCCAGTACTTC.

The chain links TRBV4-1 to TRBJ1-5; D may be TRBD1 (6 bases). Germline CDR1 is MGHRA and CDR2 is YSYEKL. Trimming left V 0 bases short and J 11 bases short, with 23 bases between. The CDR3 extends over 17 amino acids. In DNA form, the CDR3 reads TGCGCCAGCAGCCAAGATGGGTTTAGAGGGCAGGGGTTGGCCCAGCATTTT. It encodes CASSQDGFRGQGLAQHF.

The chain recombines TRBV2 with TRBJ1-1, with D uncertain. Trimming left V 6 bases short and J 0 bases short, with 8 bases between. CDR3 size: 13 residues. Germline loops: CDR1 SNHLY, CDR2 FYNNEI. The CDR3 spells CASSNKVNTEAFF. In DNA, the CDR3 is TGTGCCAGCAGCAACAAGGTGAACACTGAAGCTTTCTTT.

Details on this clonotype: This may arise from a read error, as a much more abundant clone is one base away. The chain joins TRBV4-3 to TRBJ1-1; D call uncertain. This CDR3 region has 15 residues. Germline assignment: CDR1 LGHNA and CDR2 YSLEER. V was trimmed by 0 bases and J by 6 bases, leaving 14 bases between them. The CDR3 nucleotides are TGCGCCAGCAGCCAAGAACAATCGTCCTACTCTGAAGCTTTCTTT. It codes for CASSQEQSSYSEAFF.

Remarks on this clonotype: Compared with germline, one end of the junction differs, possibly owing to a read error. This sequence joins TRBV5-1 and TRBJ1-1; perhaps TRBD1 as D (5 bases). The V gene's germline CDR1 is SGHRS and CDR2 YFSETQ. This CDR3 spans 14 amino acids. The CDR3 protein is CASSVDSLNTVAFF. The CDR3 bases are TGCGCCAGCAGCGTAGACAGCCTGAACACTGTAGCTTTCTTT. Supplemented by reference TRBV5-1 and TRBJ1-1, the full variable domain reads KAGVTQTPRYLIKTRGQQVTLSCSPISGHRSVSWYQQTPGQGLQFLFEYFSETQRNKGNFPGRFSGRQFSNSRSEMNVSTLELGDSALYLCASSVDSLNTVAFFGQGTRLTVV.

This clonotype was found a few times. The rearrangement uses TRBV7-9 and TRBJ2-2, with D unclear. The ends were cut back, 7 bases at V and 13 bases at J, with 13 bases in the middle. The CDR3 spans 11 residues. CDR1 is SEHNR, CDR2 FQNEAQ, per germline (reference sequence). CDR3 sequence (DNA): TGTGCCAGCATGCGTGGGTCTGGGCTGTTTTTT. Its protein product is CASMRGSGLFF.

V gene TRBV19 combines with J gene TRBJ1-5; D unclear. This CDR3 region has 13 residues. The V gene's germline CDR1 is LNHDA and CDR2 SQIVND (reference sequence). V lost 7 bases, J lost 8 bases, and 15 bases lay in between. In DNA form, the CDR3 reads TGTGCCAGTATGGGCAGCCTGATCGAGCCCCAGCATTTT. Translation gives CASMGSLIEPQHF.

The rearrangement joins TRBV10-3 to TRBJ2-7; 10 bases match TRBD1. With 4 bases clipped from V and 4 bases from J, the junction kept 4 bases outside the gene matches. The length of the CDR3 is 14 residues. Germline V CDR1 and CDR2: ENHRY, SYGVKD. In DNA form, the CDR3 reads TGTGCCATCAGTGGCACGGGACAGGGGTACGAGCAGTACTTC. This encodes CAISGTGQGYEQYF.

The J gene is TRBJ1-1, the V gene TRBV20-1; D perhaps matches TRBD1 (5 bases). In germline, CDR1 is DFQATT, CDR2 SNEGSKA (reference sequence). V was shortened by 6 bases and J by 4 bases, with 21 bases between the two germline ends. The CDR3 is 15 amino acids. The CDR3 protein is CSASAPGPRSTEAFF. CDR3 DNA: TGCAGTGCCAGTGCCCCGGGACCCCGGAGCACTGAAGCTTTCTTT.

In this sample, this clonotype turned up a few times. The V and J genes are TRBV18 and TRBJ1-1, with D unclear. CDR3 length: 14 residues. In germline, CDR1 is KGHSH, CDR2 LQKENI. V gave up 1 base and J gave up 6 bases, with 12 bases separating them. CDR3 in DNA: TGTGCCAGCTCACCACAGGGTGGCCCACCTGAAGCTTTCTTT. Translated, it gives CASSPQGGPPEAFF.

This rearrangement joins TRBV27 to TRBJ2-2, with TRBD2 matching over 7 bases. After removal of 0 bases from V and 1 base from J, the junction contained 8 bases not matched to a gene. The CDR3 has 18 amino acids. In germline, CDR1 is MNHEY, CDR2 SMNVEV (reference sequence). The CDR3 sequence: CASSLSLASGKNTGELFF. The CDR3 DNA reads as TGTGCCAGCAGTTTATCGTTGGCTAGCGGAAAGAACACCGGGGAGCTGTTTTTT.

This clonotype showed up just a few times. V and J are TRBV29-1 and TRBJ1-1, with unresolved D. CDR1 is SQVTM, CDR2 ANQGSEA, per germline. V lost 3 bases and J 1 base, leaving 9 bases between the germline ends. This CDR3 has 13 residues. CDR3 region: CSVEREANTEAFF. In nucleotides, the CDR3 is TGCAGCGTTGAGAGGGAGGCGAACACTGAAGCTTTCTTT.

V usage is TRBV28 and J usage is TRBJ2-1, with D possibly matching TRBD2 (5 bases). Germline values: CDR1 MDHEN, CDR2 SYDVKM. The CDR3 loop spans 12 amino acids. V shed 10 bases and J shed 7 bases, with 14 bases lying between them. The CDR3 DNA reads TGTGCCACCCTGTTTGGAGGAAATGAGCAGTTCTTC. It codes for CATLFGGNEQFF.

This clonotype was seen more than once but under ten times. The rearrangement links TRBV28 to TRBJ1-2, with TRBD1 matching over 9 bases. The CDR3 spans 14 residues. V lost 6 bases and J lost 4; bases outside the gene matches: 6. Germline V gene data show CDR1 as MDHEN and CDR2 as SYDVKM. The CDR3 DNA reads TGTGCCAGCAGGTCCGGGACAGGGACCTATGGCTACACCTTC. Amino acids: CASRSGTGTYGYTF.

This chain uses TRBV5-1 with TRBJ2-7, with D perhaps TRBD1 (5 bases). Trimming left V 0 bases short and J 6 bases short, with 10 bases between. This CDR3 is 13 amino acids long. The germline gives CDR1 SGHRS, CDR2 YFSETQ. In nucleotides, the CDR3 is TGCGCCAGCAGCTTGGACAGGCCTCGCGAGCAGTACTTC. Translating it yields CASSLDRPREQYF.

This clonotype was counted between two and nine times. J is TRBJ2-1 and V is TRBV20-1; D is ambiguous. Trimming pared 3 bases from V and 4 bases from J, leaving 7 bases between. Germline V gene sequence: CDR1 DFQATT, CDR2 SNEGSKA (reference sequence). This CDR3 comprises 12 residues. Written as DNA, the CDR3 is TGCAGTGCTAGTATCCATTACAATGAGCAGTTCTTC. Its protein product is CSASIHYNEQFF.

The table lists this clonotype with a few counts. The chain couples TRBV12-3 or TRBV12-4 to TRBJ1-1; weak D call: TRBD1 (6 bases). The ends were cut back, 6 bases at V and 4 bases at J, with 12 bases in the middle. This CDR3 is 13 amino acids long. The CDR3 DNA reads TGTGCCAGCAGGCGACAGGCCCTCACTGAAGCTTTCTTT. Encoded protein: CASRRQALTEAFF.

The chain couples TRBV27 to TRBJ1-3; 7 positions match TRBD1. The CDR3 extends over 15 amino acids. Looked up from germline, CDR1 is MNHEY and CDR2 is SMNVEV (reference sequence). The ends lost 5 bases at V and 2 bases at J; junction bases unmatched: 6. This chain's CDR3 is CASSPRGQAGNTIYF. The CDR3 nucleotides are TGTGCCAGCAGTCCGCGTGGACAGGCTGGAAACACCATATATTTT.

CDR3 amino acids: CASSRGTERYQETQYF. In nucleotides, the CDR3 is TGTGCCAGCAGTCGCGGGACAGAGAGGTACCAAGAGACCCAGTACTTC. The chain links TRBV7-9 to TRBJ2-5; possibly TRBD1 for D (7 bases). The CDR3 is 16 amino acids. The V gene's germline CDR1 is SEHNR and CDR2 FQNEAQ (reference sequence). The ends were cut back, 6 bases at V and 0 bases at J, with 17 bases in the middle.

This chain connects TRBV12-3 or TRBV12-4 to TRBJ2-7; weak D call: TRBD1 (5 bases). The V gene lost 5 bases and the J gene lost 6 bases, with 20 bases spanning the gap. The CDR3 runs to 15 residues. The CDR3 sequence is CASSTGQVTSPEQYF. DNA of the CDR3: TGTGCCAGCAGTACAGGACAAGTGACATCTCCCGAGCAGTACTTC.

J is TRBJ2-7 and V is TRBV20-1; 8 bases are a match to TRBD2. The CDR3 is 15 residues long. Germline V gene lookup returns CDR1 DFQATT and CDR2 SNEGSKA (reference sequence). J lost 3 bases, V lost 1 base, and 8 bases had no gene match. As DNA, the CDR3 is TGCAGTGCTAGAGGGTTAGCGGGACTACTCTACGAGCAGTACTTC. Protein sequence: CSARGLAGLLYEQYF.

The CDR3 DNA reads TGTGCCAGCAGCAGGCCGGACAGCGTGAACTATGGCTACACCTTC. This gives the protein CASSRPDSVNYGYTF. This chain connects TRBV11-1 to TRBJ1-2; D perhaps matches TRBD1 (6 bases). Trimming left V 5 bases short and J 2 bases short, with 15 bases between. CDR1 and CDR2 from the germline V gene are SGHAT and FQDESV (reference sequence). This CDR3 has 15 amino acids.

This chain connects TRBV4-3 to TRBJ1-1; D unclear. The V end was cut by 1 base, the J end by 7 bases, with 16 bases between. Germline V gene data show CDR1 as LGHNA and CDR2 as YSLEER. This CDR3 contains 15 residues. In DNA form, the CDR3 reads TGCGCCAGCAGCCAAGTAGGGCGTGGGCCGGTTGAAGCTTTCTTT. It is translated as CASSQVGRGPVEAFF.

The CDR3 loop reads CASSPRQGLYEQYF. DNA of the CDR3: TGTGCCAGCAGTCCACGACAGGGCCTCTACGAGCAGTACTTC. The V call is TRBV7-9, the J call TRBJ2-7, with 7 bases lining up with TRBD1. The germline V gene has CDR1 SEHNR and CDR2 FQNEAQ (reference sequence). V shed 6 bases, J shed 3 bases, and the junction held 8 bases outside the gene matches. This CDR3 has 14 amino acids.

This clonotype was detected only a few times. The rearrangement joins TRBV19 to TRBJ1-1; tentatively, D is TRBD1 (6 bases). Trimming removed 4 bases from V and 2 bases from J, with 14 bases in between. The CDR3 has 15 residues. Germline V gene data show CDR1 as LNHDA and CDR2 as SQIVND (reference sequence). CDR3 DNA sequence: TGTGCCAGTAGTACCGACAGGACGGTTAACACTGAAGCTTTCTTT. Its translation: CASSTDRTVNTEAFF.

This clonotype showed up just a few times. CDR3 region: CASSPNAGSYEQYF. The DNA for the CDR3 is TGTGCCAGCTCACCCAACGCAGGGTCCTACGAGCAGTACTTC. The chain uses TRBV18 and TRBJ2-7, with a tentative D call TRBD1 (5 bases). Germline CDR1 is KGHSH and CDR2 is LQKENI. The V and J ends lost 3 bases and 1 base respectively, with 10 bases between them. This CDR3 has 14 residues.